This entry is about one T cell receptor (beta chain). Its recognized antigen is unknown. No base-level quality is on record; no much larger clone is a single base apart. CDR1 is given as KGHSH and CDR2 as LQKENI, both from the germline V gene. From its cysteine to its phenylalanine, the CDR3 spans 17 amino acids. The sequence is cut down to CDR3 DNA, 51 bases in frame from base 1. From V the trimming removes 3 bases and from J it removes 10 bases, while the gene matches leave 13 bases of the junction unaccounted for. The CDR3 regions of human TCRbeta chains were subjected to immunosequencing. The authors processed their data as follows. TCRs in the repertoires were compared against a reference library of SARS-CoV-2-specific TCRs that had been generated with the MIRA antigen-specificity platform. Breadth was defined as the fraction of unique TCRs that were SARS-CoV-2-associated, and depth was defined as the fraction of total T cells that were SARS-CoV-2-associated. Using the MIRA data, each spike-specific TCR was mapped to the spike region that the TCR reacts to and placed in a CD4 or CD8 class. Log10-transformed breadth and depth values were compared by one-way ANOVA with Sidak's multiple comparisons tests. TCRdb provides this immuneACCESS table in a form limited to in-frame rearrangements. Some clones are lacking; in checked studies, under half of them reflect an unresolved V gene, and why the rest are absent is not known. The V and J calls and clone size are taken from that table; D and trimming were inferred from the DNA. This sample has some 150,000 clones in its table, and approximately 87% of those were observed once. About 9.8% of the sample belongs to the ten largest clones.

These data come from a study of T cell responses to AZD1222 COVID-19 vaccine (dated by TCRdb to the early 2020s). In terms of the full investigation: A total of about 250 trial participants underwent TCR sequencing, of whom 207 had received two doses of AZD1222 and around 25 had received two doses of the MenACWY control vaccine. Enrollment into the trials was organized by age into subgroups of 18-55, 56-69 and 70-plus years, and those subgroups contained roughly 150, 30 and 60 TCR-sequenced participants, respectively. The investigation overall reported the following: No day 14 peak-response samples were available, so repertoires were characterized only after the peak T cell response. Epitopes outside the regions mutated in the B.1.351 and B.1.1.7 variants were reportedly recognized by nearly half of the unique spike-specific TCRs. After two AZD1222 doses, spike-specific TCR breadth and depth were significantly higher than at day 0 and than in MenACWY recipients. Only five or six AZD1222 recipients were SARS-CoV-2 seropositive at baseline, limiting conclusions about previously exposed vaccinees. In the small 56-69-year group, the increase in depth fell short of significance, most likely because of low power. The vaccine-associated CD4 TCRs covered the entire spike protein, and the dominant responses fell in regions 160-218 and 743-854. Most participants were white British and females outnumbered males, and the authors suggested that clonal diversity may have been underestimated.

In light of the paper, this sample's time point label describes: about 28 days (+/-7) after the second vaccine dose. AZD1222 recipients whose second dose came at about 4 weeks and those whose second dose came at about 12 weeks were combined into one group, since spike-specific TCR depth and breadth did not differ between the two schedules. Vaccinee samples came from UK trials COV001 and COV002, including a single-blind randomized controlled phase 2/3 trial of AZD1222 (ChAdOx1 nCoV-19) in healthy adults. Trial participant PBMC samples were collected at day 0 and day 28 after the second dose for TCRbeta chain sequencing.

This TCR was sampled from an adult who received the AZD1222 COVID-19 vaccine. The specimen comprised peripheral blood, sampled 28 days after the second AZD1222 dose. The receptor chain draws on TRBV18 and TRBJ2-2; 11 middle bases align to TRBD2. The CDR3 reads CASSPLDASGRLKELFF. The nucleotide sequence is given as TGTGCCAGCTCACCGCTGGATGCTAGCGGGAGGTTGAAGGAGCTGTTTTTT.